This T cell receptor (beta chain) emerged from a study of blood T cell repertoires in COVID-19. Whole-study context: COVID-19 samples, acute and convalescent, were from the United States, Italy and Spain. Sources were T cells, B-cell-depleted T cells, or PBMCs; the material itself was cDNA or gDNA.

Germline-derived CDR1 and CDR2 are SGHRS and YFSETQ. V gave up 0 bases and J gave up 7 bases, with 13 bases separating them. The CDR3 loop spans 14 amino acids. Measured with immunoSEQ multiplex PCR; TCRdb has only the in-frame clones, and not every one. The table records about 190,000 clones, around four fifths of them present only once. The gene calls are TRBV5-1 and TRBJ1-2, with D hard to call. The sample comprised peripheral blood. This TCR derives from a human donor in a cohort sampled during active COVID-19. The CDR3 sequence: CASSLDASRGGYTF. Here the CDR3 DNA reads TGCGCCAGCAGCTTGGATGCTTCCCGCGGTGGCTACACCTTC.